Each of the 21 T cell receptor beta chains below was sequenced from the same sample in a study of beta chain features in type 1 diabetes. These receptors have no known antigen. Investigators reverse transcribed all isolated RNA, so they sequenced expressed TCRB transcripts. Profiled with immunoSEQ multiplex PCR; TCRdb holds only in-frame clones, not every one. Among 55,000 to 80,000 clones, roughly 50% were seen once, and the ten largest hold around 0.7%. Study conclusions and caveats: Type 1 diabetes patients had TCRB CDR3s that were shorter (moderately but significantly so) in all four CD4+ subsets.

The source material was central memory CD4+ T cells from blood. These receptors came from a young man with type 1 diabetes.

The chain recombines TRBV18 with TRBJ1-4; 8 positions match TRBD1. Trimming cost V 3 bases and J 1 base; bases outside gene matches: 10. Germline CDR1 KGHSH, CDR2 LQKENI. The CDR3 runs to 18 residues. The CDR3 spells CASSPMDREGGTNEKLFF. In DNA form, the CDR3 reads TGTGCCAGCTCACCCATGGACAGGGAAGGGGGAACTAATGAAAAACTGTTTTTT.

The chain carries TRBV5-1 and TRBJ2-7; D ambiguous. Germline V gene data show CDR1 as SGHRS and CDR2 as YFSETQ. V was trimmed by 4 bases and J by 7 bases, leaving 12 bases between them. The CDR3 runs to 12 residues. The CDR3 coding sequence is TGCGCCAGCAGCCGTGGGTCGCGGGAGCAGTACTTC. It specifies CASSRGSREQYF.

CDR3 residues: CASQGISGNTIYF. The CDR3 region has the DNA TGTGCCAGCCAGGGAATCTCTGGAAACACCATATATTTT. This chain joins TRBV2 and TRBJ1-3; a weak D match, TRBD1 (5 bases). The CDR3 contains 13 residues. Germline V CDR1 and CDR2: SNHLY, FYNNEI. The germline V and J ends were trimmed by 8 bases and 0 bases, with 8 bases remaining between them. Drawing the rest from reference TRBV2 and TRBJ1-3, the complete variable domain is EPEVTQTPSHQVTQMGQEVILRCVPISNHLYFYWYRQILGQKVEFLVSFYNNEISEKSEIFDDQFSVERPDGSNFTLKIRSTKLEDSAMYFCASQGISGNTIYFGEGSWLTVV.

The rearrangement joins TRBV18 to TRBJ2-5, with D possibly matching TRBD1 (5 bases). The CDR3 is 13 residues long. The V and J ends lost 2 bases and 2 bases respectively, with 6 bases between them. Germline V gene lookup returns CDR1 KGHSH and CDR2 LQKENI. CDR3 protein: CASSPDRQETQYF. For the CDR3, the DNA is TGTGCCAGCTCACCAGACAGACAAGAGACCCAGTACTTC.

V usage is TRBV19 and J usage is TRBJ2-5, with D perhaps TRBD2 (5 bases). The CDR3 consists of 13 residues. Trimming cost V 3 bases and J 3 bases, with 8 bases left between them. Germline V gene data show CDR1 as LNHDA and CDR2 as SQIVND (reference sequence). The CDR3 nucleotides read TGTGCCAGTAGTATGACTATTGAAGAGACCCAGTACTTC. This sequence encodes CASSMTIEETQYF. Together with reference TRBV19 and TRBJ2-5, the CDR3 gives the full variable domain: DGGITQSPKYLFRKEGQNVTLSCEQNLNHDAMYWYRQDPGQGLRLIYYSQIVNDFQKGDIAEGYSVSREKKESFPLTVTSAQKNPTAFYLCASSMTIEETQYFGPGTRLLVL.

This clone was counted between two and nine times. This chain joins TRBV19 and TRBJ1-5; D is undetermined. CDR1 is LNHDA and CDR2 is SQIVND in the germline V gene (reference sequence). V shed 7 bases and J shed 1 base, with 14 bases lying between them. The CDR3 contains 15 residues. CDR3 sequence (DNA): TGTGCCAGTATTGAGGGTGGCTCCAGCAATCAGCCCCAGCATTTT. Translating gives CASIEGGSSNQPQHF.

This clone was observed a handful of times. This rearrangement joins TRBV5-6 to TRBJ1-5; TRBD1 agrees at 8 bases. The V and J ends lost 5 bases and 5 bases, in that order; junction bases with no gene match: 12. The V gene's germline CDR1 is SGHDT and CDR2 YYEEEE. CDR3 length equals 16 residues. CDR3 DNA sequence: TGTGCCAGCAGTAACGGACAGGGAGGTTTCCATCAGCCCCAGCATTTT. Translation: CASSNGQGGFHQPQHF. The whole variable domain, remainder taken from reference TRBV5-6 and TRBJ1-5, is DAGVTQSPTHLIKTRGQQVTLRCSPKSGHDTVSWYQQALGQGPQFIFQYYEEEERQRGNFPDRFSGHQFPNYSSELNVNALLLGDSALYLCASSNGQGGFHQPQHFGDGTRLSIL.

The V call is TRBV7-8, the J call TRBJ2-1, with 8 bases lining up with TRBD2. V gave up 1 base and J gave up 0 bases; unmatched junction bases: 5. Germline CDR1 SGHVS, CDR2 FQNEAQ. This CDR3 has 17 amino acids. CDR3 sequence (DNA): TGTGCCAGCAGCTTAGGGGGGCGGGGGGCCTCCTACAATGAGCAGTTCTTC. Amino acids: CASSLGGRGASYNEQFF.

This clone was found a few times. The chain combines TRBV9 with TRBJ2-1; weak D call: TRBD2 (6 bases). CDR3 length equals 13 residues. Germline V lookup: CDR1 SGDLS, CDR2 YYNGEE. The ends were cut back, 5 bases at V and 6 bases at J, with 12 bases in the middle. The CDR3 coding sequence is TGTGCCAGCAGACCGCCGGGGGTCAATGAGCAGTTCTTC. Its translation is CASRPPGVNEQFF.

This clone was seen more than once but under ten times. The rearrangement uses TRBV12-5 and TRBJ2-3; 9 nucleotides line up with TRBD1. V lost 6 bases and J lost 8; bases outside the gene matches: 9. The CDR3 extends over 14 amino acids. Per germline, CDR1 LGHNT and CDR2 FRNRAP. This CDR3 is CASGPGQGKVTQYF. DNA of the CDR3: TGTGCTAGTGGCCCCGGACAGGGGAAGGTTACGCAGTATTTT.

This clone was observed a handful of times. The chain joins TRBV19 to TRBJ1-5; no clear D gene. V shed 6 bases and J shed 2 bases, with 11 bases lying between them. This CDR3 has 14 residues. Germline V CDR1 and CDR2: LNHDA, SQIVND (reference sequence). DNA for the CDR3: TGTGCCAGTAGCACGACCGGGGGCAATCAGCCCCAGCATTTT. Translating it yields CASSTTGGNQPQHF.

A few counts support this clone. The CDR3 spells CSVEWRDRGYNEQFF. The CDR3 nucleotides read TGCAGCGTTGAATGGCGGGACAGGGGTTACAATGAGCAGTTCTTC. The rearrangement uses TRBV29-1 and TRBJ2-1, with 10 bases lining up with TRBD1. Germline V gives CDR1 SQVTM, CDR2 ANQGSEA. The CDR3 has 15 residues. V shed 2 bases and J 4 bases; nucleotides not matched to a gene: 5.

CDR3 in amino acids: CASSIARGSTDTQYF. For the CDR3, the DNA is TGTGCCAGTAGTATAGCGCGGGGAAGCACAGATACGCAGTATTTT. The chain is built from TRBV19 and TRBJ2-3, with D maybe TRBD2 (6 bases). V gave up 1 base and J gave up 0 bases, with 8 bases separating them. Germline assignment: CDR1 LNHDA and CDR2 SQIVND (reference sequence). This CDR3 contains 15 residues.

This clone was observed a few times. The chain combines TRBV6-1 with TRBJ2-7; D remains ambiguous. The CDR3 extends over 12 amino acids. Trimming pared 5 bases from V and 2 bases from J, leaving 7 bases between. Germline assignment: CDR1 MNHNS and CDR2 SASEGT. The CDR3 sequence: CASSRLTYEQYF. The CDR3 DNA sequence: TGTGCCAGCAGTCGTCTAACCTACGAGCAGTACTTC.

The rearrangement links TRBV6-5 to TRBJ2-1, with 10 positions matching TRBD2. This CDR3 has 13 residues. From germline, CDR1 is MNHEY and CDR2 SVGAGI. V dropped 6 bases and J dropped 6; count of bases not matched to a gene: 2. CDR3 region: CASRAGGANEQFF. For the CDR3, the DNA is TGTGCCAGCAGAGCGGGAGGGGCCAATGAGCAGTTCTTC.

This clone was counted once. J is TRBJ1-2 and V is TRBV11-2; 7 positions agree with TRBD1. Germline CDR1 and CDR2: SGHAT and FQNNGV. This CDR3 contains 14 residues. Trimming removed 5 bases from V and 4 bases from J; junction bases left unmatched: 7. The CDR3: CASSTYGTAYGYTF. The CDR3 nucleotides read TGTGCCAGCAGCACATACGGGACAGCCTATGGCTACACCTTC.

The chain joins TRBV5-4 to TRBJ1-1, with D uncertain. Trimming took off 0 bases at V and 1 base at J, with 7 bases between the two ends. Per germline, CDR1 SGHNT and CDR2 YYREEE (reference sequence). The CDR3 loop spans 14 amino acids. This CDR3 reads CASSLGASNTEAFF. The CDR3 coding sequence is TGTGCCAGCAGCTTGGGGGCCTCGAACACTGAAGCTTTCTTT.

V usage is TRBV7-9 and J usage is TRBJ1-1; TRBD1 is a possible D gene (5 bases). The CDR3 is 13 residues long. In germline, CDR1 is SEHNR, CDR2 FQNEAQ (reference sequence). Trimming stripped 1 base from V and 6 bases from J, with 9 bases between. The CDR3 here is CASSLGRVAEAFF. DNA for the CDR3: TGTGCCAGCAGCTTAGGCAGGGTCGCTGAAGCTTTCTTT.

V gene TRBV5-6 combines with J gene TRBJ2-3; 12 nucleotides align to TRBD2. Germline CDR1 reads SGHDT; CDR2 reads YYEEEE. CDR3 length: 15 residues. The trim removed 0 bases at V and 4 bases at J, leaving 0 bases unmatched. The CDR3 DNA is TGTGCCAGCAGCTTGGGACTAGCGGGAGCAGATACGCAGTATTTT. Translated: CASSLGLAGADTQYF. The variable domain in full, with the rest retrieved from reference TRBV5-6 and TRBJ2-3, is DAGVTQSPTHLIKTRGQQVTLRCSPKSGHDTVSWYQQALGQGPQFIFQYYEEEERQRGNFPDRFSGHQFPNYSSELNVNALLLGDSALYLCASSLGLAGADTQYFGPGTRLTVL.

This clone qualifies as medium-sized. CDR3 protein: CASSQGEAGVGEQYF. Written as DNA, the CDR3 is TGTGCCAGCAGCCAGGGAGAAGCGGGAGTTGGTGAGCAGTACTTC. The chain has TRBV25-1 and TRBJ2-7, with TRBD2 matching 8 bases. J lost 7 bases, V lost 6 bases, and 14 bases had no gene match. The CDR3 extends over 15 amino acids. The V gene's germline CDR1 is MGHDK and CDR2 SYGVNS.

The chain combines TRBV25-1 with TRBJ1-2, with a weak D call TRBD1 (5 bases). This CDR3 contains 13 residues. The germline V gene encodes CDR1 MGHDK and CDR2 SYGVNS. V gave up 4 bases and J gave up 8 bases, with 14 bases separating them. This CDR3 reads CASSVREVGGYTF. The CDR3, as DNA: TGTGCCAGCAGTGTCAGGGAGGTTGGCGGCTACACCTTC.